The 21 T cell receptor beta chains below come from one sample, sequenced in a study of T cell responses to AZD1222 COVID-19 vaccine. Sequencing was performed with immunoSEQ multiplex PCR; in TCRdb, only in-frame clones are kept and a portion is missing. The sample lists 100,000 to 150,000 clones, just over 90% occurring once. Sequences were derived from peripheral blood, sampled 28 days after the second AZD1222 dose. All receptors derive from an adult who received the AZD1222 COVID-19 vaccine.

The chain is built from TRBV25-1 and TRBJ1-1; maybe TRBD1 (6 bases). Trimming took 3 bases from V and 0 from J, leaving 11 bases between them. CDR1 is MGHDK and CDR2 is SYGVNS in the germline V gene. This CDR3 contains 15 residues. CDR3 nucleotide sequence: TGTGCCAGCAGTGATGACAGGTCTCTGAACACTGAAGCTTTCTTT. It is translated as CASSDDRSLNTEAFF.

CDR3 amino acids: CASEKQGGQPQHF. As DNA, the CDR3 is TGTGCCAGTGAGAAACAGGGTGGACAGCCCCAGCATTTT. The chain combines TRBV2 with TRBJ1-5; possibly TRBD1 for D (6 bases). V lost 9 bases and J 7 bases, leaving 16 bases between the germline ends. CDR3 length equals 13 residues. CDR1 is SNHLY and CDR2 is FYNNEI in the germline V gene.

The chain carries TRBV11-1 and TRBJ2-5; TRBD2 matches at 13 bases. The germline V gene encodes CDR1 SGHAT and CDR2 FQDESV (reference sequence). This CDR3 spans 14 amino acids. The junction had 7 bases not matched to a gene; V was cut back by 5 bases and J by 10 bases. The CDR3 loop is CASSPGLAGAVQYF. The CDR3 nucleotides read TGTGCCAGCAGCCCCGGACTAGCGGGAGCGGTCCAGTACTTC.

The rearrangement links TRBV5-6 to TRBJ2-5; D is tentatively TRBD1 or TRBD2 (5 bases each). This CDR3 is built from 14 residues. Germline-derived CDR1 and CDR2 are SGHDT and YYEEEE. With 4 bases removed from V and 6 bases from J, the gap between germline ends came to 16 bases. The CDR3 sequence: CASSLSGTRKTQYF. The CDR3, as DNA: TGTGCCAGCAGCCTCTCGGGGACGCGCAAGACCCAGTACTTC.

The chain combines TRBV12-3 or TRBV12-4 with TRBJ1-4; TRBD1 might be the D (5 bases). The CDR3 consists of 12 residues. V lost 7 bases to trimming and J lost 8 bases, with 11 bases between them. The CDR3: CASTTRGEKLFF. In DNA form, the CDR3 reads TGTGCCAGCACCACCCGGGGGGAAAAACTGTTTTTT.

CDR3 bases: TGTGCCAGCAGCGCGACTAGCGGGACAGGAAATGAGCAGTTCTTC. It yields the protein CASSATSGTGNEQFF. This chain joins TRBV7-3 and TRBJ2-1; 11 bases map to TRBD2. With 5 bases clipped from V and 7 bases from J, the junction kept 7 bases outside the gene matches. Germline loops: CDR1 SGHTA, CDR2 FQGTGA. There are 15 residues in the CDR3.

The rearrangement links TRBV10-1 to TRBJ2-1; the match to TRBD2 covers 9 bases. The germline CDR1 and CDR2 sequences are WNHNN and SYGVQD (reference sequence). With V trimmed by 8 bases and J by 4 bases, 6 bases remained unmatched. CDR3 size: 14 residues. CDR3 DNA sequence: TGCGCCAGCGGTGGACTAGCGCCTTACAATGAGCAGTTCTTC. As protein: CASGGLAPYNEQFF.

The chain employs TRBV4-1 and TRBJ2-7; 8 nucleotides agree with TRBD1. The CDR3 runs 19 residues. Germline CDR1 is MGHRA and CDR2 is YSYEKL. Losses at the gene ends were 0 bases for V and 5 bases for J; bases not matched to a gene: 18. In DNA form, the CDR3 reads TGCGCCAGCAGCCAAGAAAAGGATGGAGGGACAGGACAGGAAGACGAGCAGTACTTC. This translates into CASSQEKDGGTGQEDEQYF.

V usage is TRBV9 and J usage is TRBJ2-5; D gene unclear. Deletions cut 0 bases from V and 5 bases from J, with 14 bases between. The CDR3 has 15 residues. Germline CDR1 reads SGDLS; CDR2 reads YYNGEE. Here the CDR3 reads CASSVATLGRETQYF. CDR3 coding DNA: TGTGCCAGCAGCGTAGCGACTTTAGGGCGGGAGACCCAGTACTTC.

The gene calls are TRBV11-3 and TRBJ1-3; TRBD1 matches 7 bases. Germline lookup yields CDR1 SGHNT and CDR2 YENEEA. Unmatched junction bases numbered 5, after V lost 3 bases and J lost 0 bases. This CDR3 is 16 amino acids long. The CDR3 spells CASSLDRSSSGNTIYF. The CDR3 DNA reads TGTGCCAGCAGCTTGGACAGGAGCAGCTCTGGAAACACCATATATTTT.

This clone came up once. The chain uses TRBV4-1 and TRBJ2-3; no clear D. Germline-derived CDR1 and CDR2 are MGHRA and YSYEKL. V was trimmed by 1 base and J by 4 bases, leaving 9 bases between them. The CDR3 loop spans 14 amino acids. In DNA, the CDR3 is TGCGCCAGCAGCCAAGTTAAGAGCTCAGATACGCAGTATTTT. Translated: CASSQVKSSDTQYF.

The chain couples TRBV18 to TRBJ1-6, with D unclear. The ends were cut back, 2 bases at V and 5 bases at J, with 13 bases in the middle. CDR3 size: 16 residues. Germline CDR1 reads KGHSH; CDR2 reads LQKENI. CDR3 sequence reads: CASSPTGSNNNSPLHF. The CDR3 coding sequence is TGTGCCAGCTCACCAACGGGGTCCAACAATAATTCACCCCTCCACTTT.

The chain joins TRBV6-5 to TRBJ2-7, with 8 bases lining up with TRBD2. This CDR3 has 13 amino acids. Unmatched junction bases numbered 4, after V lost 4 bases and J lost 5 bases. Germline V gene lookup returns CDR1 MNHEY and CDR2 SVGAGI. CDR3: CASSSGTRNEQYF. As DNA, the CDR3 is TGTGCCAGCAGTTCCGGGACTAGAAACGAGCAGTACTTC.

The CDR3, as DNA: TGTGCCAGCAGCATAGACGGGAAAGAAGAGACCCAGTACTTC. Translation: CASSIDGKEETQYF. V and J are TRBV5-5 and TRBJ2-5; weak D call: TRBD2 (5 bases). Germline CDR1 reads SGHKS; CDR2 reads YYEKEE (reference sequence). This CDR3 contains 14 residues. V gave up 4 bases and J gave up 3 bases, with 13 bases separating them.

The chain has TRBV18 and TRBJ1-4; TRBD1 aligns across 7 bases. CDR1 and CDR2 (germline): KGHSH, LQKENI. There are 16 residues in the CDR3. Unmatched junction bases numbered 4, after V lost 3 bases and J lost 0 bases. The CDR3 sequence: CASSPDRTATNEKLFF. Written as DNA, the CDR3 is TGTGCCAGCTCACCGGACAGGACGGCAACTAATGAAAAACTGTTTTTT.

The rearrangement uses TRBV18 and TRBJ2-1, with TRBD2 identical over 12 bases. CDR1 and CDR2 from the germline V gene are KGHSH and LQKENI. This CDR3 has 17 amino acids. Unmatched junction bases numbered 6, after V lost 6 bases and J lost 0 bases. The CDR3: CASSPASGRASYNEQFF. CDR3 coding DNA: TGTGCCAGCTCGCCCGCTAGCGGGAGGGCCTCCTACAATGAGCAGTTCTTC.

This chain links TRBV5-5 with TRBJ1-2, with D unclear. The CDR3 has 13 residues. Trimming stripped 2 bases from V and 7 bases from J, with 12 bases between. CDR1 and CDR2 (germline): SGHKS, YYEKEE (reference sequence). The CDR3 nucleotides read TGTGCCAGCAGCTTTGTGCAGACTACTGGCTACACCTTC. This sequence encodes CASSFVQTTGYTF. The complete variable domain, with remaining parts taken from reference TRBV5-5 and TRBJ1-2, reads DAGVTQSPTHLIKTRGQQVTLRCSPISGHKSVSWYQQVLGQGPQFIFQYYEKEERGRGNFPDRFSARQFPNYSSELNVNALLLGDSALYLCASSFVQTTGYTFGSGTRLTVV.

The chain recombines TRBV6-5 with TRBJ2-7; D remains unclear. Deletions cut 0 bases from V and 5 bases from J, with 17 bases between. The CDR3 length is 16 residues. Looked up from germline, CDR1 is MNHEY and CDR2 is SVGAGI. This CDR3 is CASSYSVHLRTHEQYF. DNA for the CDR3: TGTGCCAGCAGTTACTCGGTTCACCTTCGTACCCACGAGCAGTACTTC.

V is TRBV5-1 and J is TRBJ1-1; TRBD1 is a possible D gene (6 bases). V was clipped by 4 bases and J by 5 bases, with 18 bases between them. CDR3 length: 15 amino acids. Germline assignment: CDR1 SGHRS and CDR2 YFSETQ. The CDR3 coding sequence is TGCGCCAGCAGCCTATTCCAGGGGACGGGGACTGAAGCTTTCTTT. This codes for CASSLFQGTGTEAFF.

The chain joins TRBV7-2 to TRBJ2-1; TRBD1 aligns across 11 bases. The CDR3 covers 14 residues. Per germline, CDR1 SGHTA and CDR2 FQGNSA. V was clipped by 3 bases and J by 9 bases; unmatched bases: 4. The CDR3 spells CASSLDRGPIEQFF. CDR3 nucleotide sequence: TGTGCCAGCAGCTTGGACAGGGGGCCGATTGAGCAGTTCTTC.

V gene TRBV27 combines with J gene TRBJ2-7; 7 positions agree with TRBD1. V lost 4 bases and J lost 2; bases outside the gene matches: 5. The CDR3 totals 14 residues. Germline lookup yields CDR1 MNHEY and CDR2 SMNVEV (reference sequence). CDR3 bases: TGTGCCAGCAGTTCGCGACAGGGCCCCTACGAGCAGTACTTC. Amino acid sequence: CASSSRQGPYEQYF.